The rows below give T cell receptor beta chains drawn from one sample of a study of cytomegalovirus exposure and HLA in healthy donors. Some clones are missing from TCRdb's copy, which holds only in-frame ones; the method was immunoSEQ multiplex PCR. Here the sample spans 100,000 or so clones, roughly 77% being singletons. Sequencing input: PBMCs. These receptors were obtained from a human donor in good health. The CDR3 runs from the conserved cysteine through the conserved F or W. The size entry is marked missing in some rows and otherwise reads once, few, many or a size class.

TRBJ1-4	TRBV19	.	CASSYRSTNEKLFF
TRBJ1-2	TRBV9	.	CASSGALGSVGDGYTF
TRBJ2-3	TRBV19	few	CASKGRGPDTQYF
TRBJ2-1	TRBV4-3	.	CASSQDDGGWNEQFF
TRBJ2-1	TRBV6-4	few	CASSANRGYEQFF
TRBJ2-2	TRBV4-1	.	CASSHLAGGELFF
TRBJ2-5	TRBV6-6	few	CASSRTDSQYF
TRBJ2-4	TRBV4-3	.	CASSQDLASGGENIQYF
.	TRBV7-9	once	CASSPWTGPNEQYF
TRBJ2-1	TRBV9	.	CASSVGGRVPLNEQFF
TRBJ2-5	TRBV7-2	.	CASSGQGVPRETQYF
TRBJ1-2	TRBV6-5	.	CASSPQGPKGGYTF
TRBJ1-6	TRBV5-1	.	CASSLGGNISPLHF
TRBJ2-1	TRBV9	once	CASSVGGRAMGEQFF
TRBJ2-7	TRBV7-2	.	CASSLGGLADPPYEQYF
TRBJ2-7	TRBV7-8	.	CASSHSGVGGRAHEQYF
TRBJ1-4	TRBV18	.	CASSTRGPGETTNEKLFF
TRBJ2-1	TRBV2	.	CASRPTSGRDNEQFF
TRBJ2-5	TRBV6-6	.	CASSFYREETQYF
TRBJ1-1	TRBV5-1	.	CASSQGQNTEAFF
TRBJ2-1	TRBV28	.	CASSLDGGSYNEQFF
TRBJ1-2	TRBV30	.	CAWSAREGSYYGYTF
TRBJ2-7	TRBV29-1	.	CSASSTDRVGEQYF
TRBJ1-4	TRBV7-2	.	CASSHDRGGEKLFF
TRBJ2-7	TRBV28	.	CASSLEGLPYEQYF
TRBJ1-4	TRBV19	.	CASRDRPPTNEKLFF
TRBJ2-5	TRBV15	.	CATSMWGTRETQYF
TRBJ1-5	TRBV7-2	few	CASSLIGQGQPQHF
TRBJ1-5	TRBV28	.	CASSFPQGSNQPQHF
TRBJ2-3	TRBV19	.	CASSIGGGAGTQYF
TRBJ2-5	TRBV7-9	.	CASSYRLAAGMAQYF
TRBJ2-4	TRBV28	.	CASMTSGRKGNIQYF
TRBJ2-1	TRBV30	.	CAWSVGTSADEQFF
TRBJ1-5	TRBV15	.	CATSGIQGMGNQPQHF
TRBJ1-5	TRBV6-6	.	CASSYSRGDQPQHF